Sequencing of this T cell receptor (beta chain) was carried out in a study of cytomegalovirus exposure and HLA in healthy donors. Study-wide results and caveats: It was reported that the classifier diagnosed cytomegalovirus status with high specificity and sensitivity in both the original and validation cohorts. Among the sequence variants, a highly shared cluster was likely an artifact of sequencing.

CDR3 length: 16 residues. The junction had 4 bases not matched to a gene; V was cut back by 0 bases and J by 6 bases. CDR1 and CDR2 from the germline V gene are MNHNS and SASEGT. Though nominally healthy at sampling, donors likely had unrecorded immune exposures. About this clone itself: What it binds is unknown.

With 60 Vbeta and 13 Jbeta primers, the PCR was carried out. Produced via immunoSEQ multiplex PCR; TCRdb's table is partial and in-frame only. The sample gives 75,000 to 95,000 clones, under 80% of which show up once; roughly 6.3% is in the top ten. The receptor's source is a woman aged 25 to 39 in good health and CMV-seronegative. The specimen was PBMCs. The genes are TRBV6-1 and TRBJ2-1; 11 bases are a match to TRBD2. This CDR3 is CASSEAVAGGLNEQFF. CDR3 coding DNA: TGTGCCAGCAGTGAAGCGGTAGCGGGAGGGCTCAATGAGCAGTTCTTC.